The clone carrying this T cell receptor (beta chain) was detected a few times. In chemo-refractory metastatic non-small-cell lung cancer, patients got ipilimumab CTLA-4 blockade together with focal radiation. The sample is drawn from a study of radiotherapy plus CTLA-4 blockade in lung cancer. The wider study: Disease control was seen in about 30% of patients, objective responses in about 18%.

Only in-frame clones appear in the TCRdb table, and some are missing; sequencing was by immunoSEQ multiplex PCR. Seen here are about 80,000 clones, about four fifths observed once, and the top ten hold approximately 0.73%. Trimming stripped 2 bases from V and 6 bases from J, with 10 bases between. The CDR3 totals 13 residues. CDR1 and CDR2 (germline): GTSNPN, SVGIG (reference sequence). Sequences were derived from peripheral blood, sampled from a patient treated with radiotherapy plus ipilimumab. This clonotype originated in a human donor with non-small cell lung cancer who had stable disease on radiotherapy plus ipilimumab. The J gene is TRBJ1-4, the V gene TRBV30, with D perhaps TRBD1 (5 bases). In nucleotides, the CDR3 is TGTGCCTGGAGTCCGGGGCAGGATGAAAAACTGTTTTTT. Translating it yields CAWSPGQDEKLFF.